A selection of T cell receptor beta chains follows, all from one sample in a study of chemoradiotherapy in HPV16-positive cancers. Sequencing was performed with immunoSEQ multiplex PCR; in TCRdb, only in-frame clones are kept and a portion is missing. This table holds more than 9,000 clones, roughly 89% found once. The specimen was collected from a patient who underwent chemoradiotherapy. These receptors came from a human donor with HPV-associated anogenital cancer. Each CDR3 is given with its conserved first and last residue. The order of the fields is V gene, clone size, J gene, D gene, CDR3 DNA, CDR3 protein. The D gene is left open where the match is weak. Expanded clones get a size class; other rows say once, few or many, or leave the size out.

v_gene: TRBV5-1; abundance: NA; j_gene: TRBJ2-1; d_gene: TRBD2; CDR3nt: TGCGCCAGCAGCCGAGATAGCGGGTTGTCCTACAATGAGCAGTTCTTC; CDR3aa: CASSRDSGLSYNEQFF
v_gene: TRBV15; abundance: NA; j_gene: TRBJ1-2; d_gene: NA; CDR3nt: TGTGCCACCGAGGAGCAGGGTAACTATGGCTACACCTTC; CDR3aa: CATEEQGNYGYTF
v_gene: TRBV27; abundance: NA; j_gene: TRBJ2-7; d_gene: NA; CDR3nt: TGTGCCAGCAGTAACTACCGTTCCGCTGGGGAGCAGTACTTC; CDR3aa: CASSNYRSAGEQYF
v_gene: TRBV6-1; abundance: NA; j_gene: TRBJ2-7; d_gene: NA; CDR3nt: TGTGCCAGCAGTGAATGGGGATACGAGCAGTACTTC; CDR3aa: CASSEWGYEQYF
v_gene: TRBV9; abundance: once; j_gene: TRBJ2-2; d_gene: NA; CDR3nt: TGTGCCAGCAGCGTAGAGCCGAACACCGGGGAGCTGTTTTTT; CDR3aa: CASSVEPNTGELFF
v_gene: TRBV6-1; abundance: few; j_gene: TRBJ2-1; d_gene: NA; CDR3nt: TGTGCCAGCAGTGAAGAGGTTGGCAGGGGCAAGGATGAGCAGTTCTTC; CDR3aa: CASSEEVGRGKDEQFF
v_gene: TRBV6-1; abundance: few; j_gene: TRBJ2-1; d_gene: TRBD2; CDR3nt: TGTGCCAGCAGTGAATTTGGGACTAGCGGGAGACCAGAGCAGTTCTTC; CDR3aa: CASSEFGTSGRPEQFF
v_gene: TRBV6-1; abundance: NA; j_gene: TRBJ2-3; d_gene: TRBD1; CDR3nt: TGTGCCAGCAGTGCACAGGGGTACACAGATACGCAGTATTTT; CDR3aa: CASSAQGYTDTQYF
v_gene: TRBV7-6; abundance: few; j_gene: TRBJ2-5; d_gene: TRBD2; CDR3nt: TGTGCCAGCAGCTTAGCTAGCGGGAGGGCCCAAGAGACCCAGTACTTC; CDR3aa: CASSLASGRAQETQYF
v_gene: TRBV6-6; abundance: NA; j_gene: TRBJ1-5; d_gene: NA; CDR3nt: TGTGCCAGCACCAACGACCCAGGGGCAAGTCAGCCCCAGCATTTT; CDR3aa: CASTNDPGASQPQHF
v_gene: TRBV9; abundance: NA; j_gene: TRBJ2-5; d_gene: TRBD2; CDR3nt: TGTGCCAGCAGCGTAGTAGGGAGGGGTCCCCAAGAGACCCAGTACTTC; CDR3aa: CASSVVGRGPQETQYF
v_gene: TRBV10-1; abundance: NA; j_gene: TRBJ2-2; d_gene: NA; CDR3nt: TGCGCCAGCGGCCGGAGGGGTTCGAACACCGGGGAGCTGTTTTTT; CDR3aa: CASGRRGSNTGELFF
v_gene: TRBV12-5; abundance: NA; j_gene: TRBJ1-5; d_gene: NA; CDR3nt: TGTGCTAGTCTCCAGGAACTTAATCAGCCCCAGCATTTT; CDR3aa: CASLQELNQPQHF
v_gene: TRBV6-1; abundance: few; j_gene: TRBJ2-1; d_gene: NA; CDR3nt: TGTGCCAGCAGTGATCCGCCGGGGGCCACCCCAATTGGGAATGAGCAGTTCTTC; CDR3aa: CASSDPPGATPIGNEQFF
v_gene: TRBV6-6; abundance: NA; j_gene: TRBJ2-7; d_gene: TRBD2; CDR3nt: TGTGCCAGCAGGGGGACTAGCGGGGGGGCCAATGAGCAGTACTTC; CDR3aa: CASRGTSGGANEQYF